This T cell receptor (beta chain) is drawn from a study of cytomegalovirus exposure and HLA in healthy donors. Points from the study as a whole: Most observed TCR sequences were rare, whereas some public TCRs were detected in many donors. On later analysis, the bulk of CMV-associated TCR beta chains appeared to be HLA-restricted. It was assumed in the presence/absence analyses that sequencing depth was roughly uniform across donors.

The V gene lost 2 bases and the J gene lost 0 bases, with 16 bases spanning the gap. The CDR3 is 16 residues long. Germline assignment: CDR1 GTSNPN and CDR2 SVGIG (reference sequence). Of note for this clone: Its target is not known.

PCR employed 60 Vbeta and 13 Jbeta primers. Assay used: immunoSEQ multiplex PCR; TCRdb lists only in-frame clones, some missing. This sample has about 160,000 clones; about 81% occur once, and the top ten carry approximately 0.87%. The V gene is TRBV30, the J gene TRBJ1-2; maybe TRBD1 (6 bases). The sequenced material came from PBMCs. The clonotype was recovered from a girl aged 2 to 9 in good health and CMV-seropositive. The CDR3 bases are TGTGCCTGGAGTCCATCATGGACAGAAGCTAACTATGGCTACACCTTC. Amino acid sequence: CAWSPSWTEANYGYTF.